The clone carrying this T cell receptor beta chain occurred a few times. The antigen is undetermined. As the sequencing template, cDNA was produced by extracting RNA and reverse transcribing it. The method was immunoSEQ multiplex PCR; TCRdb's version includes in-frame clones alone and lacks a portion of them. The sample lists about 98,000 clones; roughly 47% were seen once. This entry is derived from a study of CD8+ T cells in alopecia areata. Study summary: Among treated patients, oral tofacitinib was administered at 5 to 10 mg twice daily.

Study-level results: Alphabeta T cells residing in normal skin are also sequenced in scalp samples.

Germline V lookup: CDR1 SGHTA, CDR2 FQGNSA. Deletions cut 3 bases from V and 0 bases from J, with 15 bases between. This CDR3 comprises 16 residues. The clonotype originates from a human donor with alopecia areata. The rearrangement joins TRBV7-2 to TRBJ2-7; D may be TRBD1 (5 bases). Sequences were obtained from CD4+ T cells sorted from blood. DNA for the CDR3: TGTGCCAGCAGCTTCTCCTCAGGGATTCTCTCCTACGAGCAGTACTTC. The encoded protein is CASSFSSGILSYEQYF.